Listed here are 24 T cell receptor beta chains from one sample, sequenced in a study of response to subunit inactivated influenza vaccine. MiXCR, run by TCRdb on the RT-PCR reads, gives a single entry per CDR3 protein. The sample includes approximately 530,000 distinct CDR3 sequences, 7.2% seen only once; the top ten take less than 15%. Sequenced material: PBMCs from blood, taken around 2 years after vaccination. All receptors derive from a man in his fifties or sixties who received an inactivated influenza vaccine.

Details on this clonotype: A much larger clone differs from this one at a single base, so this may be a read error. The chain is built from TRBV2 and TRBJ2-7; no clear D. Trimming pared 4 bases from V and 0 bases from J, leaving 13 bases between. The CDR3 sequence is 15 residues long. Looked up from germline, CDR1 is SNHLY and CDR2 is FYNNEI. CDR3 residues: CASSASTQTSYEQYF. DNA of the CDR3: TGTGCCAGCAGTGCTTCGACCCAGACCTCCTACGAGCAGTACTTC.

This clonotype was counted a few times. The chain links TRBV4-2 to TRBJ2-2; TRBD1 is a possible D gene (5 bases). Between the trimmed V and J ends, which lost 0 bases and 0 bases, there was a span of 8 bases. This CDR3 comprises 16 residues. CDR1 and CDR2 (germline): LGHNA, YNFKEQ. The DNA of the CDR3 is TGTGCCAGCAGCCAAGAGCAGGGCGCGAACACCGGGGAGCTGTTTTTT. Translation: CASSQEQGANTGELFF.

This clonotype occurred many times. The V gene is TRBV10-3, the J gene TRBJ2-1, with TRBD2 identical over 12 bases. This CDR3 has 21 amino acids. The ends lost 2 bases at V and 6 bases at J; junction bases unmatched: 20. Per the germline V gene, CDR1 is ENHRY and CDR2 is SYGVKD. In DNA form, the CDR3 reads TGTGCCATCAGTGAGAGATTGAGTCTAGCGGGAGGGTCAAGAGCTGGCAATGAGCAGTTCTTC. Amino acid sequence: CAISERLSLAGGSRAGNEQFF.

J is TRBJ2-3 and V is TRBV27; 8 bases align to TRBD2. The V gene's germline CDR1 is MNHEY and CDR2 SMNVEV (reference sequence). V shed 4 bases and J 2 bases; nucleotides not matched to a gene: 14. The CDR3 extends over 18 amino acids. The CDR3 sequence is CASSSSPGGASDTDTQYF. In DNA, the CDR3 is TGTGCCAGCAGTTCCTCGCCCGGGGGGGCAAGTGACACAGATACGCAGTATTTT.

V and J are TRBV15 and TRBJ2-1, with D perhaps being TRBD1 or TRBD2 (6 bases each). The CDR3 covers 16 residues. Germline assignment: CDR1 LNHNV and CDR2 YYDKDF (reference sequence). V was cut by 7 bases and J by 3 bases, with 19 bases left in between. The CDR3: CATTRPRQDYYNEQFF. The DNA for the CDR3 is TGTGCCACCACCCGCCCGAGACAGGACTACTACAATGAGCAGTTCTTC.

This clonotype showed up just a few times. The genes are TRBV10-3 and TRBJ1-2, with D unclear. Trimming shortened V by 7 bases and J by 7 bases, and 16 bases separated the two germline ends. CDR1 and CDR2 (germline): ENHRY, SYGVKD. The CDR3 runs to 13 residues. The CDR3 reads CAITPLEGAGYTF. CDR3 coding DNA: TGTGCCATCACTCCCTTGGAGGGAGCTGGCTACACCTTC.

This clonotype has at least ten counts. The chain uses TRBV20-1 and TRBJ1-1, with D unclear. The CDR3 length is 15 residues. Germline assignment: CDR1 DFQATT and CDR2 SNEGSKA (reference sequence). V lost 0 bases, J lost 5 bases, and 16 bases lay in between. The CDR3: CSARDQKAGSTEAFF. The DNA for the CDR3 is TGCAGTGCTAGAGATCAAAAGGCGGGGTCTACTGAAGCTTTCTTT.

In its sample, this clonotype was seen many times. The J gene is TRBJ2-1, the V gene TRBV7-2, with 7 bases that match TRBD2. The CDR3 runs 14 residues. Trimming took 5 bases from V and 6 from J; bases not matched to a gene: 7. Germline CDR1 reads SGHTA; CDR2 reads FQGNSA. CDR3 sequence: CASSPTAGINEQFF. DNA of the CDR3: TGTGCCAGCAGCCCCACAGCGGGAATCAATGAGCAGTTCTTC.

In its sample, this clonotype was seen a few times. This chain links TRBV7-8 with TRBJ1-5; D is unclear. The CDR3 is 14 amino acids. CDR1 SGHVS and CDR2 FQNEAQ come from the germline V gene. With 5 bases removed from V and 0 bases from J, the gap between germline ends came to 8 bases. CDR3 sequence: CASSVQYSNQPQHF. DNA of the CDR3: TGTGCCAGCAGCGTACAGTATAGCAATCAGCCCCAGCATTTT.

This clonotype came up a few times. The chain recombines TRBV5-5 with TRBJ2-7, with 11 bases that match TRBD2. Trimming took 4 bases from V and 0 from J; bases not matched to a gene: 9. The CDR3 is made up of 17 amino acids. From germline, CDR1 is SGHKS and CDR2 YYEKEE (reference sequence). CDR3 in amino acids: CASSALLAGDFSYEQYF. In nucleotides, the CDR3 is TGTGCCAGCAGCGCGTTACTAGCGGGAGATTTCTCCTACGAGCAGTACTTC.

In this sample, this clonotype turned up many times. The rearrangement links TRBV5-1 to TRBJ2-1, with D uncertain. CDR1 and CDR2 from the germline V gene are SGHRS and YFSETQ. The CDR3 consists of 15 residues. V was clipped by 0 bases and J by 0 bases, with 7 bases between them. CDR3 DNA: TGCGCCAGCAGCTTGGCGGGTTACTCCTACAATGAGCAGTTCTTC. It is translated as CASSLAGYSYNEQFF.

J is TRBJ2-1 and V is TRBV28; 8 bases are a match to TRBD2. Unmatched junction bases numbered 12, after V lost 5 bases and J lost 0 bases. CDR3 length: 18 amino acids. Germline values: CDR1 MDHEN, CDR2 SYDVKM. The CDR3 spells CASSSGSGSGGSYNEQFF. The CDR3 region has the DNA TGTGCCAGCAGTAGCGGGAGCGGGAGCGGAGGCTCCTACAATGAGCAGTTCTTC.

This clonotype was seen repeatedly, ten times or more. The chain has TRBV6-5 and TRBJ2-2, with D unclear. The CDR3 sequence is 14 residues long. V lost 2 bases and J lost 4, with 8 bases in between. Germline CDR1 reads MNHEY; CDR2 reads SVGAGI. The CDR3 DNA follows: TGTGCCAGCAGTTACGAATCTTTCACCGGGGAGCTGTTTTTT. Encoded protein: CASSYESFTGELFF.

The chain links TRBV18 to TRBJ2-7; possibly TRBD1 for D (6 bases). Germline CDR1 KGHSH, CDR2 LQKENI. The V end lost 4 bases, the J end lost 7 bases, and 14 bases lay between the germline ends. The CDR3 covers 13 residues. CDR3 residues: CASSRDKTGEQYF. The CDR3 nucleotides are TGTGCCAGCTCACGGGACAAGACGGGGGAGCAGTACTTC.

This clonotype was seen more than once but under ten times. The gene calls are TRBV2 and TRBJ2-2, with a possible D match to TRBD2 (6 bases). CDR1 is SNHLY, CDR2 FYNNEI, per germline. The CDR3 has 16 residues. Trimming cost V 3 bases and J 4 bases, with 15 bases left between them. This CDR3 reads CASSDGGYRGTGELFF. The CDR3 DNA sequence: TGTGCCAGCAGTGATGGGGGGTATAGAGGCACCGGGGAGCTGTTTTTT.

The chain couples TRBV12-3 or TRBV12-4 to TRBJ2-1; D call uncertain. V was shortened by 5 bases and J by 5 bases, with 10 bases between the two germline ends. The length of the CDR3 is 13 residues. The CDR3 spells CASSRRRNNEQFF. CDR3 nucleotide sequence: TGTGCCAGCAGTCGCCGGAGAAACAATGAGCAGTTCTTC.

This clonotype was seen a handful of times. The J gene is TRBJ2-2, the V gene TRBV5-5, with D perhaps assigned TRBD1 or TRBD2 (5 bases each). The CDR3 sequence is 14 residues long. Germline V gene data show CDR1 as SGHKS and CDR2 as YYEKEE (reference sequence). V lost 4 bases and J lost 6, with 13 bases in between. The CDR3 DNA follows: TGTGCCAGCAGCCCATGGGACGGCCCCGGGGAGCTGTTTTTT. Translation gives CASSPWDGPGELFF.

The genes are TRBV7-2 and TRBJ1-1; a possible D gene is TRBD1 (5 bases). Germline values: CDR1 SGHTA, CDR2 FQGNSA. The CDR3 consists of 16 residues. Deletions cut 6 bases from V and 1 base from J, with 18 bases between. DNA for the CDR3: TGTGCCAGCAGTGTTATGGCAGGGTGGCAGAACACTGAAGCTTTCTTT. As protein: CASSVMAGWQNTEAFF.

This clonotype has more than one count but fewer than ten. The chain recombines TRBV2 with TRBJ2-2, with 9 bases matching TRBD1. CDR3 length: 14 amino acids. Germline V gene data show CDR1 as SNHLY and CDR2 as FYNNEI. V gave up 7 bases and J gave up 7 bases; unmatched junction bases: 7. The CDR3 sequence is CASKKDRGNGELFF. CDR3 nucleotides: TGTGCCAGCAAGAAAGACAGGGGGAACGGGGAGCTGTTTTTT.

In this sample, this clonotype turned up many times. J is TRBJ2-5 and V is TRBV25-1; TRBD1 or TRBD2 may be the D gene (5 bases each). The CDR3 has 15 amino acids. Germline V lookup: CDR1 MGHDK, CDR2 SYGVNS. Trimming removed 3 bases at V and 4 bases at J, with 15 bases between. The CDR3 region has the DNA TGTGCCAGCAGTGAGAATCTAGGGACGGCAGAGACCCAGTACTTC. Translated, it gives CASSENLGTAETQYF. Drawing the rest from reference TRBV25-1 and TRBJ2-5, the complete variable domain is EADIYQTPRYLVIGTGKKITLECSQTMGHDKMYWYQQDPGMELHLIHYSYGVNSTEKGDLSSESTVSRIRTEHFPLTLESARPSHTSQYLCASSENLGTAETQYFGPGTRLLVL.

The chain has TRBV5-6 and TRBJ2-3; the D is unclear. V was trimmed by 7 bases and J by 5 bases, leaving 23 bases between them. The CDR3 is made up of 16 amino acids. Germline V lookup: CDR1 SGHDT, CDR2 YYEEEE. In DNA, the CDR3 is TGTGCCAGCGGCTCCCGGTTTCTCTGCCCGGAAGATACGCAGTATTTT. This gives the protein CASGSRFLCPEDTQYF.

This clonotype occurred many times. The J gene is TRBJ1-4, the V gene TRBV5-1; D may be TRBD1 (5 bases). V was trimmed by 0 bases and J by 8 bases, leaving 14 bases between them. Germline-derived CDR1 and CDR2 are SGHRS and YFSETQ. The length of the CDR3 is 15 residues. CDR3 in amino acids: CASSLAPGQGEKLFF. The CDR3 region has the DNA TGCGCCAGCAGCTTGGCCCCGGGGCAAGGGGAAAAACTGTTTTTT.

This clonotype was recorded many times. V gene TRBV5-1 combines with J gene TRBJ2-3; weak D call: TRBD1 (6 bases). This CDR3 has 13 residues. Germline V gene data show CDR1 as SGHRS and CDR2 as YFSETQ. V was clipped by 8 bases and J by 3 bases, with 13 bases between them. As DNA, the CDR3 is TGCGCCAGTAAACAGGGCTGGACAGATACGCAGTATTTT. Translated: CASKQGWTDTQYF.

This clonotype was observed many times. V gene TRBV9 combines with J gene TRBJ2-1, with a possible D match to TRBD1 (6 bases). Germline values: CDR1 SGDLS, CDR2 YYNGEE. With 0 bases removed from V and 9 bases from J, the gap between germline ends came to 13 bases. The CDR3 contains 14 residues. In DNA, the CDR3 is TGTGCCAGCAGCGTAGAGGGGCAGGGGATTGAGCAGTTCTTC. Its protein is CASSVEGQGIEQFF.